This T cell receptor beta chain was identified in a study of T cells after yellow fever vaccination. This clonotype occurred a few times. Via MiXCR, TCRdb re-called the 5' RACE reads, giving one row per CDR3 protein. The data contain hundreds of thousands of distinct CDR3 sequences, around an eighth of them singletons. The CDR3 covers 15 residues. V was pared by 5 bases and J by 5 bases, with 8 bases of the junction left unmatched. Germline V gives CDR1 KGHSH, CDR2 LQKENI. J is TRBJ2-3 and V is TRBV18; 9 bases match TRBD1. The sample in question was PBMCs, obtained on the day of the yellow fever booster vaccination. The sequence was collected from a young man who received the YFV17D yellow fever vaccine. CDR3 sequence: CASSATGGAGDTQYF. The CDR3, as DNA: TGTGCCAGCTCAGCAACAGGGGGCGCTGGAGATACGCAGTATTTT.